This paragraph reports one T cell receptor beta chain. Its antigen is still unknown. The data originate from a study of OX40 agonist ivuxolimab in advanced cancers. The wider study: Hepatocellular carcinoma, melanoma, renal cell or head and neck cancer affected the dose-escalation patients. Earlier treatment with anti-PD-1, anti-PD-L1 or anti-CTLA-4 was permitted, and about 40% had received some.

Study findings and constraints: Clonal expansion by week 6 occurred in CD4+ and CD8+ blood T cells (at 0.1 to 3.0 mg/kg).

Germline V gives CDR1 LNHNV, CDR2 YYDKDF (reference sequence). Trimming took 1 base from V and 0 from J, leaving 13 bases between them. The CDR3 covers 18 residues. This table comes from immunoSEQ multiplex PCR, and its TCRdb copy is limited to in-frame clones, with some not included. Among approximately 35,000 clones listed, roughly nine tenths were seen once. This sample comprised CD4+ or CD8+ T cells sorted from blood, obtained in a trial of the OX40 agonist ivuxolimab. The chain couples TRBV15 to TRBJ2-6; D uncertain. The TCR comes from an adult with an advanced solid tumor such as melanoma, head and neck, liver or kidney cancer. Here the CDR3 DNA reads TGTGCCACCAGCAGAGCTGGAGACACAGTCTCTGGGGCCAACGTCCTGACTTTC. Its protein is CATSRAGDTVSGANVLTF.